The source of this TCR beta chain is a study of OX40 agonist ivuxolimab in advanced cancers. The protocol was immunoSEQ multiplex PCR, while the TCRdb copy is restricted to in-frame clones and leaves out a portion. The sample lists about 57,000 clones, approximately 87% occurring once. The source was CD4+ or CD8+ T cells sorted from blood, collected in a trial of the OX40 agonist ivuxolimab. The clonotype comes from an adult with an advanced solid tumor such as melanoma, head and neck, liver or kidney cancer.

The CDR3 reads CASRIQGANMNTEAFF. For the CDR3, the DNA is TGTGCCAGCAGGATACAGGGGGCGAACATGAACACTGAAGCTTTCTTT. J is TRBJ1-1 and V is TRBV2, with TRBD1 matching over 9 bases. Germline CDR1 and CDR2: SNHLY and FYNNEI. The CDR3 has 16 residues. Losses at the gene ends were 6 bases for V and 0 bases for J; bases not matched to a gene: 8.